The TCR beta chain described here comes from a study of blood T cell repertoires in COVID-19. Trimming left V 2 bases short and J 4 bases short, with 14 bases between. This CDR3 contains 15 residues. Germline V lookup: CDR1 KGHSH, CDR2 LQKENI. Original processing notes: Estimation of nucleated cell counts relied on the amplification of reference gene primers. Only in-frame clones appear in the TCRdb table, and some are missing; sequencing was by immunoSEQ multiplex PCR. The DNA gave D and trimming, while V, J and clone size come from that table. The table lists about 99,000 clones, roughly 89% of them singletons. This clone showed up just once.

This chain joins TRBV18 and TRBJ1-2, with a weak D call TRBD1 (6 bases). The sequence derives from a man between 70 and 80 years old with active or convalescent COVID-19. Sequencing was done on a sample of peripheral blood. DNA of the CDR3: TGTGCCAGCTCACCAGGGGGGGCCCAGGGCTATGGCTACACCTTC. Protein sequence: CASSPGGAQGYGYTF.